This passage covers 2 T cell receptor beta chains from one sample sequenced in a study of Graves' ophthalmopathy and Graves' hyperthyroidism. TCR beta CDR3 amplification used RNA transcripts. Second-round multiplex PCR came after first-round RT-PCR with HTBI primers. One entry per CDR3 protein, called by TCRdb with MiXCR from the multiplex PCR reads. The repertoire holds hundreds of thousands of distinct CDR3 sequences, with about 21% as singletons. Input material: peripheral blood. These receptors were collected from a woman aged 18-30 years with stable Graves' hyperthyroidism.

The sample holds many counts of this clonotype. The chain is built from TRBV20-1 and TRBJ2-6; 9 nucleotides line up with TRBD1. There are 18 residues in the CDR3. Germline V lookup: CDR1 DFQATT, CDR2 SNEGSKA (reference sequence). J was trimmed by 4 bases and V by 1 base; bases with no gene match: 11. DNA of the CDR3: TGCAGTGCTAGAGCCTACCGGGGACAGGGAACGGGGGCCAACGTCCTGACTTTC. This gives the protein CSARAYRGQGTGANVLTF.

This clonotype was seen repeatedly, ten times or more. J is TRBJ1-2 and V is TRBV27; D unresolved. Trimming left V 2 bases short and J 3 bases short, with 7 bases between. This CDR3 spans 13 amino acids. Germline lookup yields CDR1 MNHEY and CDR2 SMNVEV (reference sequence). CDR3 sequence (DNA): TGTGCCAGCAGTTTAGTTGGGGACTATGGCTACACCTTC. Residues: CASSLVGDYGYTF.